This T cell receptor beta chain was identified during a study of T-cell memory formation after mild COVID-19. Turning to the study itself: Largely, TCR clusters stayed within a single donor. Regarding the study as a whole: Confirmation was lacking for SARS-CoV-2 specificity of second-wave clones that peaked on day 37.

From the 5' RACE reads, TCRdb called clonotypes with MiXCR, one entry per CDR3 protein. This table has 130,000 to 150,000 distinct CDR3 sequences, over 15% appearing once. As regards this clonotype: What it binds is unknown.

This receptor was identified in an adult woman who had mild COVID-19 (a few samples of this study predate the infection). Cell type and time point are not known. The specimen sequenced was PBMCs or a T cell subset sorted from them (not recorded which).

CDR3: CSARTQNEKLFF. The CDR3 nucleotides are TGCAGTGCTAGAACTCAGAATGAAAAACTGTTTTTT. The chain is built from TRBV20-1 and TRBJ1-4; D is undetermined. Deletions cut 2 bases from V and 5 bases from J, with 6 bases between. CDR1 is DFQATT, CDR2 SNEGSKA, per germline (reference sequence). The CDR3 is 12 residues long.